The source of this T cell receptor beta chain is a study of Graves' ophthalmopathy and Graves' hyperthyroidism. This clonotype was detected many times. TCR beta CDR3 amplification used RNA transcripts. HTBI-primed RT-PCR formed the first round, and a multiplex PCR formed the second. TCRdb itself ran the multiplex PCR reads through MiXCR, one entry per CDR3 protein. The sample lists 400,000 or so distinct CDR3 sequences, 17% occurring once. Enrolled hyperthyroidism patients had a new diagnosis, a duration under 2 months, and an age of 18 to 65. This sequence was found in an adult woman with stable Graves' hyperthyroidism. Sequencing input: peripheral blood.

The CDR3 here is CASSLDRDGLGYTF. CDR3 sequence (DNA): TGCGCCAGCAGCTTGGACAGGGACGGGCTCGGCTACACCTTC. This chain connects TRBV5-1 to TRBJ1-2; D perhaps matches TRBD1 (6 bases). The ends were cut back, 0 bases at V and 8 bases at J, with 14 bases in the middle. The CDR3 is 14 amino acids. Germline CDR1 SGHRS, CDR2 YFSETQ.